The 20 T cell receptor beta chains given below trace back to one sample, sequenced in a study of cytomegalovirus exposure and HLA in healthy donors. Amplification used 60 Vbeta primers and 13 Jbeta primers. The assay was immunoSEQ multiplex PCR, and TCRdb's table has in-frame clones only and misses some. Of roughly 160,000 clones in the sample, more than 80% were seen once. Sequenced sample: PBMCs. The receptors stem from a male donor in good health and CMV-seronegative.

The J gene is TRBJ2-5, the V gene TRBV6-1, with D perhaps TRBD2 (7 bases). The ends were cut back, 7 bases at V and 5 bases at J, with 20 bases in the middle. Germline-derived CDR1 and CDR2 are MNHNS and SASEGT. This CDR3 comprises 15 residues. DNA of the CDR3: TGTGCCAGCACCCCAACCGATGGGAGGGGGGAGACCCAGTACTTC. Translating it yields CASTPTDGRGETQYF.

The V gene is TRBV7-9, the J gene TRBJ1-2; 8 bases are a match to TRBD1. J was trimmed by 3 bases and V by 3 bases; bases with no gene match: 6. The CDR3 has 15 residues. Germline-derived CDR1 and CDR2 are SEHNR and FQNEAQ (reference sequence). The chain's CDR3 is CASSFDRGRDYGYTF. The CDR3, as DNA: TGTGCCAGCAGCTTCGACAGGGGAAGGGACTATGGCTACACCTTC.

The gene calls are TRBV7-3 and TRBJ1-2, with 7 bases matching TRBD1. Unmatched junction bases numbered 3, after V lost 2 bases and J lost 3 bases. The CDR3 has 14 residues. The germline V gene encodes CDR1 SGHTA and CDR2 FQGTGA. CDR3: CASSLLRGDYGYTF. For the CDR3, the DNA is TGTGCCAGCAGCTTACTCAGGGGGGACTATGGCTACACCTTC.

With respect to this clone: One end of the junction fails to match germline, which may point to a read error. The same CDR3 is also encoded by other DNA sequences in this sample. V usage is TRBV30 and J usage is TRBJ1-4, with D tentatively TRBD1 (6 bases). Germline CDR1 and CDR2: GTSNPN and SVGIG (reference sequence). This CDR3 has 16 amino acids. The CDR3 nucleotides are TGCGCCTGGAGTAAAACTACCGGGACAAGTAATGAAAAACTGTTTTTT. It encodes CAWSKTTGTSNEKLFF.

The genes are TRBV12-5 and TRBJ2-1, with 14 nucleotides matching TRBD2. The CDR3 is 15 amino acids. Germline lookup yields CDR1 LGHNT and CDR2 FRNRAP. J lost 5 bases, V lost 7 bases, and 4 bases had no gene match. CDR3 sequence reads: CASAPGLAGDNEQFF. The CDR3 DNA sequence: TGTGCTAGTGCCCCGGGACTAGCGGGGGACAATGAGCAGTTCTTC.

This chain uses TRBV5-4 with TRBJ2-2, with D unclear. From germline, CDR1 is SGHNT and CDR2 YYREEE (reference sequence). Trimming took 2 bases from V and 2 from J, leaving 7 bases between them. The CDR3 consists of 14 residues. As DNA, the CDR3 is TGTGCCAGCAGCTTAAAAGCTAACACCGGGGAGCTGTTTTTT. It encodes CASSLKANTGELFF.

The rearrangement links TRBV2 to TRBJ2-3; 10 nucleotides line up with TRBD1. Per the germline V gene, CDR1 is SNHLY and CDR2 is FYNNEI. This CDR3 comprises 15 residues. The V gene end was trimmed by 4 bases and the J gene end by 5 bases; junction bases not matched to a gene: 6. The CDR3, as DNA: TGTGCCAGCAGTGTGACAGGGGGCAGGGGAGATACGCAGTATTTT. It codes for CASSVTGGRGDTQYF.

The chain links TRBV13 to TRBJ2-1; TRBD2 matches 10 bases. The V segment lost 0 bases and the J segment 2 bases; nucleotides outside the gene matches: 16. CDR3 length: 21 amino acids. The V gene's germline CDR1 is PRHDT and CDR2 FYEKMQ (reference sequence). DNA for the CDR3: TGTGCCAGCAGCTTAGGCCATCGGGGGCTAGCGGGAGTAAGGACCTACAATGAGCAGTTCTTC. Its translation is CASSLGHRGLAGVRTYNEQFF.

The chain is built from TRBV7-9 and TRBJ2-3, with 12 bases lining up with TRBD2. With 0 bases clipped from V and 2 bases from J, the junction kept 9 bases outside the gene matches. Germline-derived CDR1 and CDR2 are SEHNR and FQNEAQ (reference sequence). The CDR3 covers 19 residues. The CDR3 reads CASSLAKASGGVFTDTQYF. The DNA of the CDR3 is TGTGCCAGCAGCTTAGCTAAGGCTAGCGGGGGGGTATTCACAGATACGCAGTATTTT.

The V gene is TRBV7-6, the J gene TRBJ2-2, with 8 bases aligning to TRBD2. V gave up 4 bases and J gave up 5 bases; unmatched junction bases: 0. This CDR3 has 13 residues. The germline CDR1 and CDR2 sequences are SGHVS and FNYEAQ. The DNA of the CDR3 is TGTGCCAGCAGCTCTAGCGGGACCGGGGAGCTGTTTTTT. Its protein is CASSSSGTGELFF.

The rearrangement uses TRBV4-1 and TRBJ1-2; 8 nucleotides line up with TRBD1. The CDR3 consists of 14 residues. V gave up 4 bases and J gave up 8 bases; unmatched junction bases: 9. Germline loops: CDR1 MGHRA, CDR2 YSYEKL. The CDR3 region is CASSPFRQGNGYTF. CDR3 nucleotides: TGCGCCAGCAGCCCTTTTCGACAGGGGAACGGCTACACCTTC.

The chain is built from TRBV28 and TRBJ1-1; TRBD1 might be the D (5 bases). CDR1 and CDR2 from the germline V gene are MDHEN and SYDVKM. V was cut by 7 bases and J by 6 bases, with 18 bases left in between. The CDR3 totals 14 residues. The CDR3: CASIFGIRGAEAFF. The CDR3 DNA reads as TGTGCCAGCATTTTCGGCATCCGGGGGGCTGAAGCTTTCTTT.

The chain joins TRBV7-8 to TRBJ2-7; 8 bases map to TRBD1. This CDR3 has 15 residues. The germline gives CDR1 SGHVS, CDR2 FQNEAQ. The V gene end was trimmed by 2 bases and the J gene end by 6 bases; junction bases not matched to a gene: 9. For the CDR3, the DNA is TGTGCCAGCAGCTTACTCGACAGGGGCCCCAGCGAGCAGTACTTC. Residues: CASSLLDRGPSEQYF.

The sample holds a few counts of this clone. J is TRBJ2-7 and V is TRBV4-3; the match to TRBD2 covers 11 bases. V lost 1 base, J lost 3 bases, and 14 bases stayed unmatched. Per germline, CDR1 LGHNA and CDR2 YSLEER. CDR3 size: 19 residues. The DNA of the CDR3 is TGCGCCAGCAGCCAAGGGCTAGCGGGAGGCTTACTAAGCGACTACGAGCAGTACTTC. Encoded protein: CASSQGLAGGLLSDYEQYF.

This clone occurred a few times. The chain employs TRBV19 and TRBJ2-3; possibly TRBD2 for D (5 bases). Deletions cut 5 bases from V and 2 bases from J, with 14 bases between. Germline CDR1 reads LNHDA; CDR2 reads SQIVND (reference sequence). The CDR3 length is 15 residues. Here the CDR3 reads CASSGVARLTDTQYF. The CDR3, as DNA: TGTGCCAGTAGTGGAGTAGCGAGACTCACAGATACGCAGTATTTT.

V usage is TRBV5-1 and J usage is TRBJ2-3; TRBD2 matches at 9 bases. The CDR3 totals 14 residues. The V and J ends lost 4 bases and 4 bases, in that order; junction bases with no gene match: 4. Germline V gene sequence: CDR1 SGHRS, CDR2 YFSETQ. The CDR3 coding sequence is TGCGCCAGCAGCCCGGGACTAGCTTCAGATACGCAGTATTTT. Its translation is CASSPGLASDTQYF.

The J gene is TRBJ1-2, the V gene TRBV2; 10 nucleotides match TRBD1. The CDR3 totals 17 residues. CDR1 and CDR2 from the germline V gene are SNHLY and FYNNEI. V shed 0 bases, J shed 4 bases, and the junction held 8 bases outside the gene matches. The CDR3 bases are TGTGCCAGCAGTGAAGCGAATGGGGGACAGGGGACCTATGGCTACACCTTC. Translated, it gives CASSEANGGQGTYGYTF.

This clone was seen more than once but under ten times. The CDR3 loop reads CASSLGRWLAGNTIYF. The CDR3 nucleotides read TGTGCCAGCAGCCTTGGCAGGTGGCTGGCTGGAAACACCATATATTTT. The chain recombines TRBV5-5 with TRBJ1-3; D uncertain. This CDR3 has 16 amino acids. Germline lookup yields CDR1 SGHKS and CDR2 YYEKEE (reference sequence). Trimming pared 4 bases from V and 2 bases from J, leaving 16 bases between.

This clone was counted between two and nine times. This chain links TRBV5-6 with TRBJ1-1; 7 bases agree with TRBD1. V dropped 4 bases and J dropped 0; count of bases not matched to a gene: 6. CDR1 is SGHDT and CDR2 is YYEEEE in the germline V gene. The CDR3 spans 15 residues. CDR3 region: CASSARQGVNTEAFF. CDR3 DNA: TGTGCCAGCAGCGCCCGACAGGGAGTGAACACTGAAGCTTTCTTT.

The J gene is TRBJ1-1, the V gene TRBV29-1; D is possibly TRBD1 (5 bases). V was cut by 6 bases and J by 0 bases, with 11 bases left in between. The CDR3 contains 13 residues. CDR1 is SQVTM and CDR2 is ANQGSEA in the germline V gene. CDR3 in DNA: TGCAGCGTGGAGGGGCTAATGAACACTGAAGCTTTCTTT. Amino acid sequence: CSVEGLMNTEAFF.